What follows describes a single TCR beta chain. The table lists this clonotype with a few counts. Its antigen has not been determined. Base qualities are not provided; no much larger clone lies one nucleotide away. CDR1 and CDR2 were assigned from the germline V gene as SQVTM and ANQGSEA. The CDR3 runs 12 amino acids, cysteine and phenylalanine included. Only the CDR3 region is kept as DNA, spanning 36 bases read in frame from base 1. V is clipped by 6 bases and J by 5 bases, and the sequence between their germline boundaries is 13 bases long. The protocol used for the library was PCR. The sequencer was an Illumina HiSeq 2500. To normalize quantification of the TCRbeta repertoire, the TCR libraries were built with molecular barcoding that relied on unique molecular identifiers. TCRdb trimmed public reads at Q25 via fastp, called clones via MiXCR and kept in-frame beta chains. Identical CDR3 protein sequences are pooled into one entry, listed with their most common genes and DNA. A total of roughly 500,000 distinct CDR3 sequences appear in this sample, over 25% of them only once. In total, the top ten clones hold 2% to 3% of the sample.

This sample is drawn from a study of T-cell reconstitution after alpha-beta-depleted transplantation in children (dated by TCRdb to the mid-2010s). For the wider study: Using TCR repertoire profiling, the study quantitatively followed how T-cell immune reconstitution unfolded in children after TCRalphabeta/CD19-depleted allogeneic hematopoietic cell transplantation.

Sequenced here: PBMCs from the stem cell graft donor, sampled from the stem cell graft. The clonotype comes from a human donor who donated a stem cell graft to a child with aplastic anemia. The chain employs TRBV29-1 and TRBJ2-5; the D gene is perhaps TRBD2, on 5 matching bases. For the CDR3, the sequence is CSVDSKRETQYF. The sequenced DNA is TGCAGCGTCGATTCTAAGCGGGAGACCCAGTACTTC. Outside the CDR3, residues come from the reference TRBV29-1 and TRBJ2-5 proteins, so the full variable domain is: SAVISQKPSRDICQRGTSLTIQCQVDSQVTMMFWYRQQPGQSLTLIATANQGSEATYESGFVIDKFPISRPNLTFSTLTVSNMSPEDSSIYLCSVDSKRETQYFGPGTRLLVL.